The following is a TCR beta chain sequence with its context. The data were obtained in a study of blood T cell repertoires in COVID-19. Trimming removed 3 bases at V and 2 bases at J, with 5 bases between. The germline V gene has CDR1 SGHVS and CDR2 FQNEAQ. The CDR3 contains 13 residues. Seattle researchers signed up patients amid active infection and tracked them longitudinally. Authors' processing steps: By means of reference gene primer amplification, nucleated cell counts were estimated. Produced via immunoSEQ multiplex PCR; TCRdb's table is partial and in-frame only. Clone size and the V and J calls come from that table; the DNA yielded D and trimming. The sample lists around 270,000 clones; about 85% were seen once.

The chain couples TRBV7-8 to TRBJ1-3; D remains ambiguous. The source of this sequence is a human donor with COVID-19, enrolled during active disease. The donor label of this sample is uncertain. The material sequenced was peripheral blood. In nucleotides, the CDR3 is TGTGCCAGCAGCTTCGGGGCTGGAAACACCATATATTTT. Encoded protein: CASSFGAGNTIYF.